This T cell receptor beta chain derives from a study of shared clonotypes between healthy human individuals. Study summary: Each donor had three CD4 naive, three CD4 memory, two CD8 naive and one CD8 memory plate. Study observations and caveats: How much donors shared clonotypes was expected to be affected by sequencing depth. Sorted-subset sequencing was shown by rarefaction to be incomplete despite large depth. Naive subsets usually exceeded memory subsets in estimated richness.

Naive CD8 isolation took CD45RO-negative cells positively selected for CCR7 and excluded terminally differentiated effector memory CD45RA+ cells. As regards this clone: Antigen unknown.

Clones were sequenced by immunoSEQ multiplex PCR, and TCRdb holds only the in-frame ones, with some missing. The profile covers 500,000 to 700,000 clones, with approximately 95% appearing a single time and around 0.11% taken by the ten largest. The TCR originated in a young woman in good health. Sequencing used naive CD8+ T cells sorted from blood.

The DNA of the CDR3 is TGTGCCAGCAGCAATGAAGGGAGTTACACTGAAGCTTTCTTT. Translating it yields CASSNEGSYTEAFF. The chain employs TRBV5-5 and TRBJ1-1, with D unresolved. The germline CDR1 and CDR2 sequences are SGHKS and YYEKEE (reference sequence). The CDR3 length is 14 residues. The V gene lost 4 bases and the J gene lost 3 bases, with 13 bases spanning the gap.